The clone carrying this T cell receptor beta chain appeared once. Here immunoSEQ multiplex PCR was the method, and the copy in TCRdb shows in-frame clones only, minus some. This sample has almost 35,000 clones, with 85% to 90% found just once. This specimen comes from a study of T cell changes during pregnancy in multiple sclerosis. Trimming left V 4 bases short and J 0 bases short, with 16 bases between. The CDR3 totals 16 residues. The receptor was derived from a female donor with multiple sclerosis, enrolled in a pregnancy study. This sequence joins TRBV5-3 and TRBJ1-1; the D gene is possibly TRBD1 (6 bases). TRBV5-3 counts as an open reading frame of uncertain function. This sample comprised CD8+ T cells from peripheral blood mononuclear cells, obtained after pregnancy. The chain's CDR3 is CARSPTARQVNTEAFF. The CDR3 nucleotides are TGTGCCAGAAGCCCTACCGCCAGACAGGTGAACACTGAAGCTTTCTTT.